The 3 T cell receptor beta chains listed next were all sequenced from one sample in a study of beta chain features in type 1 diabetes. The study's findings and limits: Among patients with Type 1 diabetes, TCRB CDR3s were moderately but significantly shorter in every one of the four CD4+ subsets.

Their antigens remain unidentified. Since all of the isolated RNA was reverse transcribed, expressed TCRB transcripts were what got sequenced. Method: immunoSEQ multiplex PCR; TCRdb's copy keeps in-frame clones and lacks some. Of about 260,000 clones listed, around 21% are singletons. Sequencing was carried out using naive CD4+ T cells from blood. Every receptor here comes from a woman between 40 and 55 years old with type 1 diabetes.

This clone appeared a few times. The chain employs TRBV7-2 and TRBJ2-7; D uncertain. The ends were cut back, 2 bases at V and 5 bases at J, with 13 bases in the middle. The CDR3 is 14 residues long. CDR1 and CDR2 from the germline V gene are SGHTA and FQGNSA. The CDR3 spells CASSLSPPIDEQYF. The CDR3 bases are TGTGCCAGCAGCTTAAGCCCCCCTATCGACGAGCAGTACTTC.

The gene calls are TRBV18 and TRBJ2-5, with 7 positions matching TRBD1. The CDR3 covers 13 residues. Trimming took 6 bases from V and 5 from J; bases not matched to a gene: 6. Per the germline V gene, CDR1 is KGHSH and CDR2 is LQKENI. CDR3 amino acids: CASSPGTVETQYF. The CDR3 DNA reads TGTGCCAGCTCCCCGGGGACAGTCGAGACCCAGTACTTC.

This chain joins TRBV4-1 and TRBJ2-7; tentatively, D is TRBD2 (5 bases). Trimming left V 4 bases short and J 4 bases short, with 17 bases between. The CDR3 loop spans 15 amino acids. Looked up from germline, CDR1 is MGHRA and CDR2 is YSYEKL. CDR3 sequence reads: CASSPPVRGNYEQYF. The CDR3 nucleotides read TGCGCCAGCAGCCCGCCGGTTCGGGGTAATTACGAGCAGTACTTC.